Listed below are T cell receptor beta chains from one sample, sequenced in a study of blood T cells in healthy people across ages. TCRdb fed the 5' RACE reads into MiXCR, producing one record per CDR3 protein. The sample holds 1.6 million or so distinct CDR3 sequences, around 35% seen once. The material sequenced was blood. These receptor sequences come from a woman aged 30 to 39 in good health. The CDR3 runs from the conserved cysteine through the conserved F or W. D genes are given only for firm matches. A row's size may be missing; if present it is once, few, many or a size class.

d_gene: TRBD1
abundance: .
v_gene: TRBV5-1
j_gene: TRBJ2-1
CDR3aa: CASSRTGAQYNEQFF
CDR3nt: TGCGCCAGCAGCAGGACAGGGGCGCAGTACAATGAGCAGTTCTTC

d_gene: .
abundance: once
v_gene: TRBV27
j_gene: TRBJ2-1
CDR3aa: CASSSRLGLIYNEQFF
CDR3nt: TGTGCCAGCAGTTCCCGACTTGGACTCATTTACAATGAGCAGTTCTTC

d_gene: .
abundance: .
v_gene: TRBV27
j_gene: TRBJ1-2
CDR3aa: CATQGGLNYGYTF
CDR3nt: TGTGCCACCCAAGGAGGATTAAACTATGGCTACACCTTC

d_gene: .
abundance: few
v_gene: TRBV3-1
j_gene: TRBJ1-4
CDR3aa: CASSQEFRTNEKLFF
CDR3nt: TGTGCCAGCAGCCAAGAGTTTAGGACCAATGAAAAACTGTTTTTT

d_gene: .
abundance: few
v_gene: TRBV5-1
j_gene: TRBJ1-2
CDR3aa: CTSSYDSYGYTF
CDR3nt: TGCACCAGCAGCTATGACAGCTATGGCTACACCTTC

d_gene: TRBD2
abundance: few
v_gene: TRBV27
j_gene: TRBJ2-1
CDR3aa: CASSLDTSGVLSYNEQFF
CDR3nt: TGTGCCAGCAGTTTAGACACTAGCGGGGTCCTTTCCTACAATGAGCAGTTCTTC

d_gene: .
abundance: .
v_gene: TRBV12-3/TRBV12-4
j_gene: TRBJ1-2
CDR3aa: CASSCRGGAPGYTF
CDR3nt: TGTGCCAGCAGTTGTCGGGGGGGCGCACCTGGCTACACCTTC

d_gene: .
abundance: few
v_gene: TRBV5-1
j_gene: TRBJ1-4
CDR3aa: CASRSTNEKLFF
CDR3nt: TGCGCCAGCAGGTCGACTAATGAAAAACTGTTTTTT

d_gene: .
abundance: few
v_gene: TRBV13
j_gene: TRBJ2-1
CDR3aa: CASSLRVDEQFF
CDR3nt: TGTGCCAGCAGCTTACGGGTCGATGAGCAGTTCTTC

d_gene: .
abundance: .
v_gene: TRBV29-1
j_gene: TRBJ1-4
CDR3aa: CSVEKGPGKLFF
CDR3nt: TGCAGCGTTGAAAAGGGTCCTGGAAAACTGTTTTTT

d_gene: .
abundance: .
v_gene: TRBV18
j_gene: TRBJ1-1
CDR3aa: CASSHRQEAEAFF
CDR3nt: TGTGCCAGCTCACACCGACAGGAGGCTGAAGCTTTCTTT

d_gene: .
abundance: .
v_gene: TRBV7-6
j_gene: TRBJ2-5
CDR3aa: CASSFTGLYQETQYF
CDR3nt: TGTGCCAGCAGCTTTACAGGGTTGTACCAAGAGACCCAGTACTTC

d_gene: .
abundance: few
v_gene: TRBV20-1
j_gene: TRBJ2-3
CDR3aa: CRPRSAEEYTDTQYF
CDR3nt: TGCAGACCCCGGTCAGCGGAAGAGTACACAGATACGCAGTATTTT

d_gene: .
abundance: .
v_gene: TRBV20-1
j_gene: TRBJ2-5
CDR3aa: CSASAQRTAHGWETQYF
CDR3nt: TGCAGTGCTAGCGCCCAAAGGACAGCCCACGGGTGGGAGACCCAGTACTTC

d_gene: .
abundance: .
v_gene: TRBV5-1
j_gene: TRBJ2-7
CDR3aa: CASSLRGIEQYF
CDR3nt: TGCGCCAGCAGCTTGAGGGGGATCGAGCAGTACTTC

d_gene: .
abundance: .
v_gene: TRBV30
j_gene: TRBJ2-7
CDR3aa: CAWGRYEQYF
CDR3nt: TGTGCCTGGGGGAGGTACGAGCAGTACTTC

d_gene: TRBD2
abundance: few
v_gene: TRBV13
j_gene: TRBJ2-7
CDR3aa: CASSITSGGYEQYF
CDR3nt: TGTGCCAGCAGCATTACTAGCGGGGGCTACGAGCAGTACTTC

d_gene: TRBD1
abundance: .
v_gene: TRBV5-1
j_gene: TRBJ1-4
CDR3aa: CASSQSGTANEKLFF
CDR3nt: TGCGCCAGCAGCCAATCCGGGACAGCTAATGAAAAACTGTTTTTT

d_gene: .
abundance: once
v_gene: TRBV7-8
j_gene: TRBJ1-2
CDR3aa: CASSLLAGGNYGYTF
CDR3nt: TGTGCCAGCAGCTTATTGGCGGGGGGAAACTATGGCTACACCTTC

d_gene: .
abundance: .
v_gene: TRBV6-4
j_gene: TRBJ2-1
CDR3aa: CASSVPRGRGLQRGEQFF
CDR3nt: TGTGCCAGCAGTGTCCCCAGGGGAAGGGGACTACAGAGGGGAGAGCAGTTCTTC

d_gene: .
abundance: .
v_gene: TRBV4-1
j_gene: TRBJ1-2
CDR3aa: CASSQAGVALGGYTF
CDR3nt: TGCGCCAGCAGCCAAGCCGGGGTCGCCCTCGGGGGCTACACCTTC

d_gene: .
abundance: .
v_gene: TRBV15
j_gene: TRBJ1-1
CDR3aa: CATSPGAVGVFLSEAFF
CDR3nt: TGTGCCACCAGCCCGGGGGCGGTCGGGGTCTTTCTCTCTGAAGCTTTCTTT

d_gene: .
abundance: .
v_gene: TRBV10-2
j_gene: TRBJ2-1
CDR3aa: CASSESPSSYNEQFF
CDR3nt: TGCGCCAGCAGTGAGTCACCGAGCTCCTACAATGAGCAGTTCTTC

d_gene: .
abundance: .
v_gene: TRBV20-1
j_gene: TRBJ1-5
CDR3aa: CSASPAEGNQPQHF
CDR3nt: TGCAGTGCTAGCCCCGCGGAGGGCAATCAGCCCCAGCATTTT

d_gene: .
abundance: .
v_gene: TRBV5-1
j_gene: TRBJ1-1
CDR3aa: CASSGAGTNTEAFF
CDR3nt: TGCGCCAGCAGCGGGGCGGGCACTAACACTGAAGCTTTCTTT

d_gene: TRBD1
abundance: many
v_gene: TRBV29-1
j_gene: TRBJ2-3
CDR3aa: CSVAPGQSTDTQYF
CDR3nt: TGCAGCGTTGCCCCGGGACAGAGTACAGATACGCAGTATTTT

d_gene: .
abundance: .
v_gene: TRBV6-5
j_gene: TRBJ1-1
CDR3aa: CASSCREADTEAFF
CDR3nt: TGTGCCAGCAGTTGCAGGGAGGCGGACACTGAAGCTTTCTTT

d_gene: TRBD2
abundance: .
v_gene: TRBV7-2
j_gene: TRBJ2-3
CDR3aa: CASSLWEGGKTDTQYF
CDR3nt: TGTGCCAGCAGCTTATGGGAGGGAGGAAAAACAGATACGCAGTATTTT

d_gene: .
abundance: .
v_gene: TRBV7-9
j_gene: TRBJ2-1
CDR3aa: CASSPGTQRSEQFF
CDR3nt: TGTGCCAGCAGCCCCGGGACCCAGCGGAGCGAGCAGTTCTTC

d_gene: .
abundance: .
v_gene: TRBV5-6
j_gene: TRBJ2-5
CDR3aa: CTSSLVRGEETQYF
CDR3nt: TGTACCAGCAGCTTGGTCCGTGGGGAGGAGACCCAGTACTTC

d_gene: .
abundance: few
v_gene: TRBV5-1
j_gene: TRBJ2-7
CDR3aa: CASRVENEQYF
CDR3nt: TGCGCCAGCAGGGTGGAAAACGAGCAGTACTTC

d_gene: .
abundance: .
v_gene: TRBV20-1
j_gene: TRBJ1-1
CDR3aa: CSANRNTEAFF
CDR3nt: TGCAGTGCTAACAGGAACACTGAAGCTTTCTTT

d_gene: TRBD2
abundance: few
v_gene: TRBV3-1
j_gene: TRBJ2-7
CDR3aa: CASSQGLAEGLTSYEQYF
CDR3nt: TGTGCCAGCAGCCAAGGACTAGCGGAGGGCCTAACTTCCTACGAGCAGTACTTC

d_gene: TRBD1
abundance: few
v_gene: TRBV7-6
j_gene: TRBJ2-3
CDR3aa: CAGSNPGTGDEDTQYF
CDR3nt: TGTGCCGGCAGCAACCCCGGGACAGGGGATGAAGATACGCAGTATTTT

d_gene: .
abundance: .
v_gene: TRBV20-1
j_gene: TRBJ2-7
CDR3aa: CSARVPLSYEQYF
CDR3nt: TGCAGTGCTAGAGTTCCCCTCTCCTACGAGCAGTACTTC

d_gene: .
abundance: .
v_gene: TRBV20-1
j_gene: TRBJ2-3
CDR3aa: CSAQRLGTDTQYF
CDR3nt: TGCAGTGCCCAGCGGCTAGGGACAGATACGCAGTATTTT

d_gene: TRBD2
abundance: few
v_gene: TRBV7-6
j_gene: TRBJ2-5
CDR3aa: CASSLAVTHGRGTQYF
CDR3nt: TGTGCCAGCAGCTTAGCGGTTACACACGGGAGGGGGACCCAGTACTTC

d_gene: .
abundance: few
v_gene: TRBV12-3/TRBV12-4
j_gene: TRBJ2-5
CDR3aa: CASSFFGAGRETQYF
CDR3nt: TGTGCCAGCAGTTTCTTTGGCGCAGGGCGGGAGACCCAGTACTTC

d_gene: TRBD2
abundance: many
v_gene: TRBV15
j_gene: TRBJ2-3
CDR3aa: CATSSLIAGVADTQYF
CDR3nt: TGTGCCACCAGCAGTTTAATAGCGGGAGTTGCCGATACGCAGTATTTT

d_gene: .
abundance: few
v_gene: TRBV5-1
j_gene: TRBJ2-7
CDR3aa: CASSLEVGWEQYF
CDR3nt: TGCGCCAGCAGCTTGGAAGTGGGATGGGAGCAGTACTTC

d_gene: .
abundance: once
v_gene: TRBV24-1
j_gene: TRBJ2-2
CDR3aa: CATSGRGDTGELFF
CDR3nt: TGTGCCACCAGTGGACGTGGGGACACCGGGGAGCTGTTTTTT

d_gene: .
abundance: .
v_gene: TRBV4-1
j_gene: TRBJ2-7
CDR3aa: CASSQDSQAQTYEQYF
CDR3nt: TGCGCCAGCAGCCAAGATAGCCAGGCTCAGACCTACGAGCAGTACTTC

d_gene: TRBD1
abundance: few
v_gene: TRBV3-1
j_gene: TRBJ2-7
CDR3aa: CASSHRTGGVYEQYF
CDR3nt: TGTGCCAGCAGCCACCGGACAGGGGGCGTTTACGAGCAGTACTTC

d_gene: TRBD2
abundance: few
v_gene: TRBV6-4
j_gene: TRBJ2-7
CDR3aa: CASSEFPPGGPHEQYF
CDR3nt: TGTGCCAGCAGTGAATTTCCCCCGGGAGGGCCCCACGAGCAGTACTTC

d_gene: .
abundance: .
v_gene: TRBV28
j_gene: TRBJ1-5
CDR3aa: CASSLMMGKGEQPQHF
CDR3nt: TGTGCCAGCAGTTTAATGATGGGGAAGGGGGAGCAGCCCCAGCATTTT

d_gene: .
abundance: many
v_gene: TRBV30
j_gene: TRBJ2-7
CDR3aa: CAWSVLSYEQYF
CDR3nt: TGTGCCTGGAGTGTACTTTCCTACGAGCAGTACTTC

d_gene: .
abundance: .
v_gene: TRBV29-1
j_gene: TRBJ1-2
CDR3aa: CSVELDYYGYTF
CDR3nt: TGCAGCGTTGAATTGGATTACTATGGCTACACCTTC

d_gene: .
abundance: .
v_gene: TRBV6-6
j_gene: TRBJ2-5
CDR3aa: CASSRNFRVGAQETQYF
CDR3nt: TGTGCCAGCAGTAGGAATTTCAGGGTGGGGGCCCAAGAGACCCAGTACTTC

d_gene: .
abundance: .
v_gene: TRBV15
j_gene: TRBJ2-5
CDR3aa: CATSRVSGETQYF
CDR3nt: TGTGCCACCAGCAGAGTATCGGGAGAGACCCAGTACTTC

d_gene: TRBD1
abundance: .
v_gene: TRBV7-9
j_gene: TRBJ2-5
CDR3aa: CASSFGPGQGRSTRETQYF
CDR3nt: TGTGCCAGCAGCTTTGGTCCGGGACAGGGTAGGTCAACGAGAGAGACCCAGTACTTC

d_gene: .
abundance: .
v_gene: TRBV4-2
j_gene: TRBJ1-2
CDR3aa: CASSQDPQVCYGYTF
CDR3nt: TGTGCCAGCAGCCAAGATCCCCAGGTCTGCTATGGCTACACCTTC

d_gene: .
abundance: few
v_gene: TRBV10-3
j_gene: TRBJ2-3
CDR3aa: CAITSEGITDTQYF
CDR3nt: TGTGCCATCACATCTGAGGGGATCACAGATACGCAGTATTTT

d_gene: .
abundance: .
v_gene: TRBV11-2
j_gene: TRBJ1-2
CDR3aa: CASNQQGLHGYTF
CDR3nt: TGTGCCAGCAATCAACAGGGACTCCATGGCTACACCTTC

d_gene: .
abundance: once
v_gene: TRBV3-1
j_gene: TRBJ2-7
CDR3aa: CASSQKPSAYEQYF
CDR3nt: TGTGCCAGCAGCCAAAAGCCTAGCGCCTACGAGCAGTACTTC

d_gene: .
abundance: .
v_gene: TRBV4-2
j_gene: TRBJ2-1
CDR3aa: CASSYPVTYYNEQFF
CDR3nt: TGTGCCAGCAGTTACCCAGTGACGTATTACAATGAGCAGTTCTTC